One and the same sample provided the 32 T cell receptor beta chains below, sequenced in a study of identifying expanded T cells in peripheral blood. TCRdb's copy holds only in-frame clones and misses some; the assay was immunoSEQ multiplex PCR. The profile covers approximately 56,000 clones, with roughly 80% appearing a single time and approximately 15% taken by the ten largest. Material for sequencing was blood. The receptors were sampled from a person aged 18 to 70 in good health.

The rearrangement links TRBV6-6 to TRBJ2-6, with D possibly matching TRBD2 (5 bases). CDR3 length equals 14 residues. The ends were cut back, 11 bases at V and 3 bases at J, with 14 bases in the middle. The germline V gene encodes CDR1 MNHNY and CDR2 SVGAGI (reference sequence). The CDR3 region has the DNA TGTGCCGGGAGCCCACGAGGTGGGGCCAACGTCCTGACTTTC. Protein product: CAGSPRGGANVLTF.

This CDR3 reads CASSRGTGGLAYGYTF. DNA of the CDR3: TGTGCCAGCAGCCGGGGGACAGGGGGTTTGGCCTATGGCTACACCTTC. The chain recombines TRBV14 with TRBJ1-2; 11 nucleotides line up with TRBD1. The junction had 8 bases not matched to a gene; V was cut back by 4 bases and J by 4 bases. Germline lookup yields CDR1 SGHDN and CDR2 FVKESK. The CDR3 runs to 16 residues.

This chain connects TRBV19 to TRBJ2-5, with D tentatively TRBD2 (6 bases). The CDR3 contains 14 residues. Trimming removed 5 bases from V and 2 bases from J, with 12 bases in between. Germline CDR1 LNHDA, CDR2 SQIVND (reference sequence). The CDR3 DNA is TGTGCCAGTAGTGCGGGACGGATGCAAGAGACCCAGTACTTC. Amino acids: CASSAGRMQETQYF.

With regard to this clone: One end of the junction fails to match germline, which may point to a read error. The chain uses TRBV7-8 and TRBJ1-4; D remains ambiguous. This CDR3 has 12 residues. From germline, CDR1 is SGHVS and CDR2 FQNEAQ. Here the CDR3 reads CASSLRDEKLFF. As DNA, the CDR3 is TGTGCCAGCAGCTTAAGAGATGAAAAGCTGTTTTTT. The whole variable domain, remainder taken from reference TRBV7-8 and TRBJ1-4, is GAGVSQSPRYKVAKRGQDVALRCDPISGHVSLFWYQQALGQGPEFLTYFQNEAQLDKSGLPSDRFFAERPEGSVSTLKIQRTQQEDSAVYLCASSLRDEKLFFGSGTQLSVL.

The CDR3 loop reads CARSRGGYTF. In nucleotides, the CDR3 is TGTGCCAGATCACGCGGGGGCTACACCTTC. The rearrangement links TRBV7-3 to TRBJ1-2; D is unresolved. This CDR3 region has 10 residues. V was shortened by 9 bases and J by 8 bases, with 10 bases between the two germline ends. From germline, CDR1 is SGHTA and CDR2 FQGTGA.

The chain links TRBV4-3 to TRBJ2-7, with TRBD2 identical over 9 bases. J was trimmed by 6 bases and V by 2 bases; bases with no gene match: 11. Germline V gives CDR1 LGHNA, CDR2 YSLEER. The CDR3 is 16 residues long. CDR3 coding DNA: TGCGCCAGCAGCCAATCCCCCCGCGGGAGGGCCTCCGAGCAGTACTTC. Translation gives CASSQSPRGRASEQYF.

The CDR3 region has the DNA TGTGCCAGCAGCTTAGACGGGGACAGCTATGGCTACACCTTC. Translating gives CASSLDGDSYGYTF. The V call is TRBV7-8, the J call TRBJ1-2, with TRBD1 matching 7 bases. The CDR3 consists of 14 residues. The ends lost 1 base at V and 4 bases at J; junction bases unmatched: 3. Germline V gene data show CDR1 as SGHVS and CDR2 as FQNEAQ.

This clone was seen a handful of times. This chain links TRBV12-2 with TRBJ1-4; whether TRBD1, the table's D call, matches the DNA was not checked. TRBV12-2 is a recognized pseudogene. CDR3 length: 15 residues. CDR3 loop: CASRLVRSGDEKLFF. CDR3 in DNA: TGTGCAAGTCGCTTAGTGAGGTCAGGGGACGAAAAACTGTTTTTT.

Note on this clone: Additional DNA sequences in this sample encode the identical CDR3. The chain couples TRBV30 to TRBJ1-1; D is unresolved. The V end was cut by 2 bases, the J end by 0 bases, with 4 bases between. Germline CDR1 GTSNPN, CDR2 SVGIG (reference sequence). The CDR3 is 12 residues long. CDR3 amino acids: CAWSRMNTEAFF. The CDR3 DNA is TGTGCCTGGAGTAGAATGAACACTGAAGCTTTCTTT.

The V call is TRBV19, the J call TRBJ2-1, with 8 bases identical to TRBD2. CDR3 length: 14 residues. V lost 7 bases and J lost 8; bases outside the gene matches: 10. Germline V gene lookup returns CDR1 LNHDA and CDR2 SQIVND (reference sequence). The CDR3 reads CASTIGTRVHEQFF. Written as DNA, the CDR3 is TGTGCCAGTACCATTGGGACTAGGGTCCATGAGCAGTTCTTC.

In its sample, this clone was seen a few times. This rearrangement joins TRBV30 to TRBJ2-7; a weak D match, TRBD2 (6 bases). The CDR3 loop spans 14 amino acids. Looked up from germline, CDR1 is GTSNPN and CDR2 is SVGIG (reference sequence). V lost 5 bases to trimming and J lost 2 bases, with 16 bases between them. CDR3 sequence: CAWARGGITYEQYV. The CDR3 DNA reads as TGTGCCTGGGCCCGCGGAGGGATCACCTACGAGCAGTACGTC.

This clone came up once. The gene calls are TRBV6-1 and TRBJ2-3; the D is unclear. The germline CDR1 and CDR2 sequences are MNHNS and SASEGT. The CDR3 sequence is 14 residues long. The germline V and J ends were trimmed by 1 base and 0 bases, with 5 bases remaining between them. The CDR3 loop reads CASSEGSSTDTQYF. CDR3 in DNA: TGTGCCAGCAGTGAAGGCTCTAGCACAGATACGCAGTATTTT.

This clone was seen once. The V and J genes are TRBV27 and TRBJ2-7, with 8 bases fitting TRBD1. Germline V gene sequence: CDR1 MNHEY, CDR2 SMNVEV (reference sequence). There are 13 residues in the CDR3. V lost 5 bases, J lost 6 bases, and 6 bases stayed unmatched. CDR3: CASSVYRGTEQYF. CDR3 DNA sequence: TGTGCCAGCAGTGTATACAGGGGGACCGAGCAGTACTTC.

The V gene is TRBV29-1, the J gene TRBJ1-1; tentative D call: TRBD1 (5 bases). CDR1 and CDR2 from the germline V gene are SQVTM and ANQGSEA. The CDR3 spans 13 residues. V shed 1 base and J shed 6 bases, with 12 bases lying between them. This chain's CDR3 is CSVEGGGMAEAFF. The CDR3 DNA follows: TGCAGCGTTGAAGGGGGGGGGATGGCTGAAGCTTTCTTT.

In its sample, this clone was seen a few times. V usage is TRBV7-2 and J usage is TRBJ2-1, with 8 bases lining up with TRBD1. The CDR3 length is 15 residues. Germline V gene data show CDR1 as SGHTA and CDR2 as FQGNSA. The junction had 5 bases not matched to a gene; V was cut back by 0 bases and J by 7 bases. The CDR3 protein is CASSLAAGGKNEQFF. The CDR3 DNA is TGTGCCAGCAGCTTAGCGGCAGGGGGCAAGAATGAGCAGTTCTTC.

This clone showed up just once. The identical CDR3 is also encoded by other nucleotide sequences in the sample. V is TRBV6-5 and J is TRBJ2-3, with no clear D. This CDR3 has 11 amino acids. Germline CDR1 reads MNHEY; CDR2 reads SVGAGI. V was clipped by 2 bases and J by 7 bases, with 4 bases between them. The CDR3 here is CASSYGYTQYF. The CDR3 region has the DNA TGTGCCAGCAGTTACGGATATACGCAGTATTTT.

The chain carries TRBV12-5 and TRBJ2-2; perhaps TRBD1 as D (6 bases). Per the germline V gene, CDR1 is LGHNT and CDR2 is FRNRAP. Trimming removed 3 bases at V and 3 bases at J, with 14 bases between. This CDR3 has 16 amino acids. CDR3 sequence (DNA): TGTGCTAGTGGTTTCGGCCCCCCAGGGGACACCGGGGAGCTGTTTTTT. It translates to CASGFGPPGDTGELFF. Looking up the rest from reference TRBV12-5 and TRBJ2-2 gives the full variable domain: DARVTQTPRHKVTEMGQEVTMRCQPILGHNTVFWYRQTMMQGLELLAYFRNRAPLDDSGMPKDRFSAEMPDATLATLKIQPSEPRDSAVYFCASGFGPPGDTGELFFGEGSRLTVL.

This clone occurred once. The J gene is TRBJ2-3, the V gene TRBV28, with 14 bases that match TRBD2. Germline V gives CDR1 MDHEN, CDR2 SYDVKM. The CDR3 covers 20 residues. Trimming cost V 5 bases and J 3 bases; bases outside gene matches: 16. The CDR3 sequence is CASSTIAPAGLAGATDTQYF. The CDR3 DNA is TGTGCCAGCAGTACTATAGCCCCGGCGGGACTAGCGGGAGCAACAGATACGCAGTATTTT. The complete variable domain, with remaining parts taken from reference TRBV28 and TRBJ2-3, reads DVKVTQSSRYLVKRTGEKVFLECVQDMDHENMFWYRQDPGLGLRLIYFSYDVKMKEKGDIPEGYSVSREKKERFSLILESASTNQTSMYLCASSTIAPAGLAGATDTQYFGPGTRLTVL.

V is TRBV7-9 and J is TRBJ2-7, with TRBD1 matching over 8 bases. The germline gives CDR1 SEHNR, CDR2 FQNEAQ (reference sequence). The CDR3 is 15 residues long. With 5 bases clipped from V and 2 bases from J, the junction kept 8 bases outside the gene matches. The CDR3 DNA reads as TGTGCCAGCAGCCTTAGAGGGACAGGAGCCTACGAGCAGTACTTC. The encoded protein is CASSLRGTGAYEQYF.

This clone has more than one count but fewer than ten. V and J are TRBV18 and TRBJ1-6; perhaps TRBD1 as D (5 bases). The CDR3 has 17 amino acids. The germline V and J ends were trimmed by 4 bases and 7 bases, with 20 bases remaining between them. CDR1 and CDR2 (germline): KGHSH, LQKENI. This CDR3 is CASSLNMFTGLNSPLHF. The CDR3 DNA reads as TGTGCCAGCTCACTCAACATGTTCACAGGCCTCAATTCACCCCTCCACTTT.

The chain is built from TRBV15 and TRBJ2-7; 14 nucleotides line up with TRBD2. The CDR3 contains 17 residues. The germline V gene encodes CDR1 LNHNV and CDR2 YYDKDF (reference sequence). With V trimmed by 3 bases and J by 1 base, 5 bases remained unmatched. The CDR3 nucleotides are TGTGCCACCAGCAGTGGGACTAGCGGGAGTAATTCCTACGAGCAGTACTTC. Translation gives CATSSGTSGSNSYEQYF. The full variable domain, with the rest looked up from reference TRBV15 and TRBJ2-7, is DAMVIQNPRYQVTQFGKPVTLSCSQTLNHNVMYWYQQKSSQAPKLLFHYYDKDFNNEADTPDNFQSRRPNTSFCFLDIRSPGLGDTAMYLCATSSGTSGSNSYEQYFGPGTRLTVT.

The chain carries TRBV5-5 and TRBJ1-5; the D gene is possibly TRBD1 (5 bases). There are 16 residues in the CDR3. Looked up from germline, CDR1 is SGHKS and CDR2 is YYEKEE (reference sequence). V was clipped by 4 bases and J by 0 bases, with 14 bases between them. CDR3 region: CASSPYWTNSNQPQHF. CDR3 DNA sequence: TGTGCCAGCAGCCCCTATTGGACAAATAGCAATCAGCCCCAGCATTTT.

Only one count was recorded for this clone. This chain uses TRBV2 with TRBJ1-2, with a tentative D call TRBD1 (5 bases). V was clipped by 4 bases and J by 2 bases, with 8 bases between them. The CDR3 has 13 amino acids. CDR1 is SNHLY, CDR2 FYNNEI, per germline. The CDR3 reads CASSGDGNYGYTF. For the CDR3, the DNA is TGTGCCAGCAGTGGGGACGGGAACTATGGCTACACCTTC. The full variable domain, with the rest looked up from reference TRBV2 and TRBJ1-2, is EPEVTQTPSHQVTQMGQEVILRCVPISNHLYFYWYRQILGQKVEFLVSFYNNEISEKSEIFDDQFSVERPDGSNFTLKIRSTKLEDSAMYFCASSGDGNYGYTFGSGTRLTVV.

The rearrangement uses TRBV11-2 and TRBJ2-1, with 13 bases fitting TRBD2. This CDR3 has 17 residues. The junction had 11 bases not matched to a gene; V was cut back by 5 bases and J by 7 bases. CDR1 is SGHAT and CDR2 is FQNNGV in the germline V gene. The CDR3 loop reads CASSATSGRAGTNEQFF. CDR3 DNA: TGTGCCAGCAGCGCAACTAGCGGGAGGGCTGGGACGAATGAGCAGTTCTTC.

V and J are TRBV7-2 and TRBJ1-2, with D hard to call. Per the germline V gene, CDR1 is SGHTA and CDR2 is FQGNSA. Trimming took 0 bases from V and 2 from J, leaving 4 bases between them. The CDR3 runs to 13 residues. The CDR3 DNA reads TGTGCCAGCAGCTTAGCGTCAAACTATGGCTACACCTTC. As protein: CASSLASNYGYTF. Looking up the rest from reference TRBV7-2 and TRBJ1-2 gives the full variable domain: GAGVSQSPSNKVTEKGKDVELRCDPISGHTALYWYRQSLGQGLEFLIYFQGNSAPDKSGLPSDRFSAERTGGSVSTLTIQRTQQEDSAVYLCASSLASNYGYTFGSGTRLTVV.

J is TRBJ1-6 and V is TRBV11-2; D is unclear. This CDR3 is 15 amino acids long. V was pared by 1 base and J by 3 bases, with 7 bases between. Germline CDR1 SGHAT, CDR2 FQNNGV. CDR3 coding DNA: TGTGCCAGCAGCTTAGCGGGTATCTATAATTCACCCCTCCACTTT. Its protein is CASSLAGIYNSPLHF.

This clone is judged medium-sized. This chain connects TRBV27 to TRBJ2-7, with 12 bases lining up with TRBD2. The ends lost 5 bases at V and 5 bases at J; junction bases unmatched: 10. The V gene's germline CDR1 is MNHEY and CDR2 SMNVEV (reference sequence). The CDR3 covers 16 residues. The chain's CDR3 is CASSHLLAGGANEQYF. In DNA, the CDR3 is TGTGCCAGCAGTCACCTACTAGCGGGAGGAGCTAACGAGCAGTACTTC.

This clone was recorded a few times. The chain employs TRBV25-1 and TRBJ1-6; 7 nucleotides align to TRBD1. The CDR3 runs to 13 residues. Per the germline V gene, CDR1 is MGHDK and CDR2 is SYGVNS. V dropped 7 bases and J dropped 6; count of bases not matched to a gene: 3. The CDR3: CASTDRVNSPLHF. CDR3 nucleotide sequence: TGTGCCAGCACAGACAGGGTTAATTCACCCCTCCACTTT.

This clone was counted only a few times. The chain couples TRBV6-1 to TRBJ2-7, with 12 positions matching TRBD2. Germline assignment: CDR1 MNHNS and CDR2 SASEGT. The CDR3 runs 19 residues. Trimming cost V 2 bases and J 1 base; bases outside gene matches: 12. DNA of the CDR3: TGTGCCAGCAGTGAAAGCATACAGGGGACTAGCGGGCGATCCTACGAGCAGTACGTC. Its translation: CASSESIQGTSGRSYEQYV.

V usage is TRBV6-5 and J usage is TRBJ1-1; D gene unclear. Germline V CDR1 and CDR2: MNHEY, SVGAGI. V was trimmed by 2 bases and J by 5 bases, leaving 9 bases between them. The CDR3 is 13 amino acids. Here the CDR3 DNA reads TGTGCCAGCAGTTACCAGGCGTGGACTGAAGCTTTCTTT. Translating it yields CASSYQAWTEAFF.

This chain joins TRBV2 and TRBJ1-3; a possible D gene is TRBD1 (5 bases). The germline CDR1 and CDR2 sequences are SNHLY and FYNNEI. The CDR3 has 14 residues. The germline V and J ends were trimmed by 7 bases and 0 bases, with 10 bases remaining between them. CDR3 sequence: CASTGGTSGNTIYF. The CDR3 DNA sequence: TGTGCCAGCACTGGGGGGACCTCTGGAAACACCATATATTTT.

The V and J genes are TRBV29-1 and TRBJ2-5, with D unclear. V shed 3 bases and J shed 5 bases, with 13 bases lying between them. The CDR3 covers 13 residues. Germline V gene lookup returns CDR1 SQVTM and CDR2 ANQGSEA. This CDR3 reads CSVDLAHVETQYF. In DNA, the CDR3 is TGCAGCGTTGATCTTGCTCACGTGGAGACCCAGTACTTC.